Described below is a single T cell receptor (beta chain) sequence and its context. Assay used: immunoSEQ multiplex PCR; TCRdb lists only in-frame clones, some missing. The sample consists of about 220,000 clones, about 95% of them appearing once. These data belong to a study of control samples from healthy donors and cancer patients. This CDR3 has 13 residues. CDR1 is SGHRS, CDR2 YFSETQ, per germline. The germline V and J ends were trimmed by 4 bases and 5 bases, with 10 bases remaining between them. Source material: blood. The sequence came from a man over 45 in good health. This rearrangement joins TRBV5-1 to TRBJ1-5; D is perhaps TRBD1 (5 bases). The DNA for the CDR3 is TGCGCCAGCAGCCTGATGGGGGATCAGCCCCAGCATTTT. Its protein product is CASSLMGDQPQHF.